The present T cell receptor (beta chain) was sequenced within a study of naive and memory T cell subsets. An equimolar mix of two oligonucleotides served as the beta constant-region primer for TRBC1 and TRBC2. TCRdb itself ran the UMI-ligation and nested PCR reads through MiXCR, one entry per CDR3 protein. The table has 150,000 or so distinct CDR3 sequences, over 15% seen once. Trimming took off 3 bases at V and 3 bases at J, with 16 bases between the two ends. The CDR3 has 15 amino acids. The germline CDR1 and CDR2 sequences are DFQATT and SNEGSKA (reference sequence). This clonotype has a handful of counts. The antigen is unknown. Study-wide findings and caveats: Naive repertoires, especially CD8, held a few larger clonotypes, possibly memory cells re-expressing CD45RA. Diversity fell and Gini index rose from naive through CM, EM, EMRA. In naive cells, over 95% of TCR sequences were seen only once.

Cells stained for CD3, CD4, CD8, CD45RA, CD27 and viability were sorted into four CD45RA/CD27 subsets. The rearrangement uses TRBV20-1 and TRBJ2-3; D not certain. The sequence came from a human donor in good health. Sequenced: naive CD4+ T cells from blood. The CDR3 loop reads CSASPRSERTDTQYF. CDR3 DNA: TGCAGTGCTAGTCCCCGCTCCGAGAGGACAGATACGCAGTATTTT.